This TCR beta chain derives from a study of cytomegalovirus exposure and HLA in healthy donors. In the study overall: It was reported in a later analysis that the same platform had been used for the approximately 120 validation repertoires as for the roughly 670 first-cohort repertoires.

Losses at the gene ends were 8 bases for V and 5 bases for J; bases not matched to a gene: 14. The CDR3 runs to 15 residues. Germline V gene data show CDR1 as LNHDA and CDR2 as SQIVND (reference sequence). Overall study results and limits: The TCR clusters that emerged in the first cohort tended, a later analysis found, to co-occur in the approximately 130 validation repertoires. According to the study, 160 or so TCR beta chains were cytomegalovirus-associated.

The donors were in the roughly 110-subject validation cohort, distinct from the approximately 670-subject first cohort. Method: immunoSEQ multiplex PCR; TCRdb's copy keeps in-frame clones and lacks some. Of about 160,000 clones in the sample, 95% to 96% were seen once. A word on this clone: Antigen specificity is unknown.

The chain has TRBV19 and TRBJ2-7, with 8 nucleotides matching TRBD1. The sequence derives from a woman under 30 in good health and CMV-seronegative. Sequenced: PBMCs. The chain's CDR3 is CASPPDRERGNEQYF. The CDR3 nucleotides are TGTGCCAGTCCACCGGACAGGGAAAGGGGCAACGAGCAGTACTTC. Combining the CDR3 with reference TRBV19 and TRBJ2-7 gives the whole variable domain DGGITQSPKYLFRKEGQNVTLSCEQNLNHDAMYWYRQDPGQGLRLIYYSQIVNDFQKGDIAEGYSVSREKKESFPLTVTSAQKNPTAFYLCASPPDRERGNEQYFGPGTRLTVT.